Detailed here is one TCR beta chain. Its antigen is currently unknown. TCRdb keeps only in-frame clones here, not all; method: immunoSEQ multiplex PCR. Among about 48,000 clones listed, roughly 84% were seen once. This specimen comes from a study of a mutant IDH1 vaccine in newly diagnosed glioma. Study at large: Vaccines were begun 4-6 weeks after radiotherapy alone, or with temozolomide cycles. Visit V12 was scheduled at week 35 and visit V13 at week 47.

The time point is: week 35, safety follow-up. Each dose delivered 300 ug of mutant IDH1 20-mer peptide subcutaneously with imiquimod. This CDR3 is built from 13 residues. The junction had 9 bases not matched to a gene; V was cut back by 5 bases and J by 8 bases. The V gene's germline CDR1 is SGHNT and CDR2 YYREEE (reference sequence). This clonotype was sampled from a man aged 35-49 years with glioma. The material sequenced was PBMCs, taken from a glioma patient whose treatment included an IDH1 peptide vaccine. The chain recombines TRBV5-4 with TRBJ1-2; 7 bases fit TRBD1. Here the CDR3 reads CASRPQGFKGYTF. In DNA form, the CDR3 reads TGTGCCAGCAGACCACAGGGGTTCAAAGGCTACACCTTC.